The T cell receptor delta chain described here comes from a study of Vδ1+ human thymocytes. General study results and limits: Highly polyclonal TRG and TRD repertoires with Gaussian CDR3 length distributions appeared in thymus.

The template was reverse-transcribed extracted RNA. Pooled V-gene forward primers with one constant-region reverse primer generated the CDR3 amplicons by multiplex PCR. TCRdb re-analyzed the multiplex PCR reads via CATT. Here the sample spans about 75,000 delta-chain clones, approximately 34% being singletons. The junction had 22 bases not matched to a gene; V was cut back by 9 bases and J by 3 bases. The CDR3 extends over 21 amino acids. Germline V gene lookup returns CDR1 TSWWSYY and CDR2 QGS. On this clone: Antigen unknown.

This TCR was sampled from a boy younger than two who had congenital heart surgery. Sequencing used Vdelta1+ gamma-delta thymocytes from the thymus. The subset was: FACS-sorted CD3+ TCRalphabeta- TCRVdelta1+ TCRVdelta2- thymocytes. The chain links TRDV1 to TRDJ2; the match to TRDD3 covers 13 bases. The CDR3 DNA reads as TGTGCTCTCACGCTACCTCCACGCCCCGTACTGGGGGATACGGTGACAGCACAACTCTTCTTT. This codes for CALTLPPRPVLGDTVTAQLFF.